Listed below are T cell receptor beta chains from one sample, sequenced in a study of response to subunit inactivated influenza vaccine. Each CDR3 protein gets one entry after TCRdb re-called the RT-PCR reads with MiXCR. The data show 500,000 to 600,000 distinct CDR3 sequences, under 9% seen once. This specimen consisted of PBMCs from blood, obtained less than 30 months after vaccination. The receptors stem from a man aged 45 to 70 who received an inactivated influenza vaccine. Both conserved end residues are part of each CDR3. The order of the fields is D gene, clone size, J gene, V gene, CDR3 DNA, CDR3 protein. A D gene is named only where the DNA matches it firmly. Not all rows give a size; the values are once, few, many and, for expanded clones, a class.

d_gene: -
abundance: many
j_gene: TRBJ1-1
v_gene: TRBV18
CDR3nt: TGTGCCAGCTCACTTTCGGCCGAGGCTTTCTTT
CDR3aa: CASSLSAEAFF

d_gene: -
abundance: few
j_gene: TRBJ2-1
v_gene: TRBV28
CDR3nt: TGTGCCAGCAGTTTTCGGTGGGGGGTCAATGAGCAGTTCTTC
CDR3aa: CASSFRWGVNEQFF

d_gene: TRBD1
abundance: many
j_gene: TRBJ2-3
v_gene: TRBV6-2/TRBV6-3
CDR3nt: TGTGCCAGCATCGGGACAGGGCCAGATACGCAGTATTTT
CDR3aa: CASIGTGPDTQYF

d_gene: TRBD2
abundance: many
j_gene: TRBJ2-1
v_gene: TRBV20-1
CDR3nt: TGCAGTGCCTATAAAAGCGGGAGTTCCTACAATGAGCAGTTCTTC
CDR3aa: CSAYKSGSSYNEQFF

d_gene: -
abundance: -
j_gene: TRBJ2-5
v_gene: TRBV29-1
CDR3nt: TGCAGCGTGGAACAAGAGACCCAGTACTTC
CDR3aa: CSVEQETQYF

d_gene: TRBD2
abundance: many
j_gene: TRBJ2-3
v_gene: TRBV11-2
CDR3nt: TGTGCCAGCAGCACCCAGCGGGGGGGCCTAACAGATACGCAGTATTTT
CDR3aa: CASSTQRGGLTDTQYF

d_gene: -
abundance: many
j_gene: TRBJ1-1
v_gene: TRBV20-1
CDR3nt: TGCAGTGCCCACCCGGGATCTAAAGCTTTCTTT
CDR3aa: CSAHPGSKAFF

d_gene: -
abundance: many
j_gene: TRBJ2-7
v_gene: TRBV6-2/TRBV6-3
CDR3nt: TGTGCCAGCAGAACGGACGTAGGACGCGAGCAGTACTTC
CDR3aa: CASRTDVGREQYF

d_gene: TRBD2
abundance: -
j_gene: TRBJ2-1
v_gene: TRBV6-1
CDR3nt: TGTGCCAGCAGTGGAGGGACTAGCGGGAACAATGATCAGTTCTTC
CDR3aa: CASSGGTSGNNDQFF

d_gene: TRBD2
abundance: -
j_gene: TRBJ2-7
v_gene: TRBV18
CDR3nt: TGTGCCAGCTCACGCACTCTAGCGGGAGATAGCGAGCAGTACTTC
CDR3aa: CASSRTLAGDSEQYF

d_gene: -
abundance: few
j_gene: TRBJ2-7
v_gene: TRBV11-2
CDR3nt: TGTGCCAGCAGCTTAGTATTCGGACAGTGGACTTACGAGCAGTACTTC
CDR3aa: CASSLVFGQWTYEQYF

d_gene: -
abundance: few
j_gene: TRBJ2-2
v_gene: TRBV20-1
CDR3nt: TGCAGTGCTAGTCCCACAGGGAGCCCCAACACCGGGGAGCTGTTTTTT
CDR3aa: CSASPTGSPNTGELFF

d_gene: -
abundance: many
j_gene: TRBJ2-2
v_gene: TRBV27
CDR3nt: TGTGCCAGTCAAAAAATCCAGTTCCTAGCTTCCGGGGAGCTGTTTTTT
CDR3aa: CASQKIQFLASGELFF

d_gene: TRBD2
abundance: few
j_gene: TRBJ2-5
v_gene: TRBV29-1
CDR3nt: TGCAGCGTTGACGGCCTAGCGGGGCCCATCCCCCAAGAGACCCAGTACTTC
CDR3aa: CSVDGLAGPIPQETQYF

d_gene: -
abundance: -
j_gene: TRBJ2-3
v_gene: TRBV12-5
CDR3nt: TGTGCTAGTGGTCCAGGTTATGGCAGCCACGCGTATTTT
CDR3aa: CASGPGYGSHAYF

d_gene: -
abundance: -
j_gene: TRBJ1-4
v_gene: TRBV7-2
CDR3nt: TGTGCCAGCAGCCCCGGACCAGGTTTTAATGAAAAACTGTTTTTT
CDR3aa: CASSPGPGFNEKLFF

d_gene: TRBD2
abundance: few
j_gene: TRBJ2-1
v_gene: TRBV7-6
CDR3nt: TGTGCCAGCAGCGCATCCGGGACTAGCGGGTTCCGATCCAATGAGCAGTTCTTC
CDR3aa: CASSASGTSGFRSNEQFF

d_gene: -
abundance: many
j_gene: TRBJ1-2
v_gene: TRBV6-2/TRBV6-3
CDR3nt: TGTGCCAGCACCCCCCGTGGGACCTTCTATGGCTACACCTTC
CDR3aa: CASTPRGTFYGYTF

d_gene: -
abundance: few
j_gene: TRBJ1-2
v_gene: TRBV18
CDR3nt: TGTGCCAGCTCACCTATAGGGACCGAAGAGTATAACTATGGCTACACCTTC
CDR3aa: CASSPIGTEEYNYGYTF

d_gene: -
abundance: few
j_gene: TRBJ1-1
v_gene: TRBV6-5
CDR3nt: TGTGCCAGCAGTTACCAGACGAGGGCTTTCTTT
CDR3aa: CASSYQTRAFF

d_gene: -
abundance: -
j_gene: TRBJ2-3
v_gene: TRBV6-2/TRBV6-3
CDR3nt: TGTGCCAGCAGTTACTCGAGGGACACAGATACGCAGTATTTT
CDR3aa: CASSYSRDTDTQYF

d_gene: -
abundance: many
j_gene: TRBJ1-1
v_gene: TRBV7-2
CDR3nt: TGTGCCAGCAGCGTTGACCGACTAATGAACACTGAAGCTTTCTTT
CDR3aa: CASSVDRLMNTEAFF

d_gene: -
abundance: few
j_gene: TRBJ2-2
v_gene: TRBV7-9
CDR3nt: TGTGCCAGCAGCCCGGACATGCGGGAGCTGTTTTTT
CDR3aa: CASSPDMRELFF

d_gene: TRBD1
abundance: -
j_gene: TRBJ1-2
v_gene: TRBV14
CDR3nt: TGTGCCAGCAGCCAAGAGAACAGGGGGCGCAGGGGCTACACCTTC
CDR3aa: CASSQENRGRRGYTF

d_gene: -
abundance: few
j_gene: TRBJ1-1
v_gene: TRBV7-6
CDR3nt: TGTGCCAGCAGCCGGGGACACCCGAACACTGAAGCTTTCTTT
CDR3aa: CASSRGHPNTEAFF

d_gene: -
abundance: few
j_gene: TRBJ1-5
v_gene: TRBV20-1
CDR3nt: TGCAGTGCTAGACGTCAGGGGTCTCTTTTTAGCAATCAGCCCCAGCATTTT
CDR3aa: CSARRQGSLFSNQPQHF

d_gene: TRBD1
abundance: many
j_gene: TRBJ2-3
v_gene: TRBV20-1
CDR3nt: TGCAGGACCCGGGACAGGAGTACAGATACGCAGTATTTT
CDR3aa: CRTRDRSTDTQYF

d_gene: -
abundance: many
j_gene: TRBJ2-3
v_gene: TRBV2
CDR3nt: TGTGCCAGCAGTGAAGAACAGGCCAGGGTAGATACGCAGTATTTT
CDR3aa: CASSEEQARVDTQYF

d_gene: TRBD1
abundance: few
j_gene: TRBJ2-7
v_gene: TRBV12-3/TRBV12-4
CDR3nt: TGTGCCAGCAGTTTAAGAGGGGGCAGAGTATACGAGCAGTACTTC
CDR3aa: CASSLRGGRVYEQYF

d_gene: TRBD1
abundance: -
j_gene: TRBJ1-2
v_gene: TRBV3-1
CDR3nt: TGTGCCAGCAGCCGACAGGGGGGCTATGGCTACACCTTC
CDR3aa: CASSRQGGYGYTF

d_gene: -
abundance: many
j_gene: TRBJ2-5
v_gene: TRBV20-1
CDR3nt: TGCAGTGCTAGAGGCCGCCAAGAGACCCAGTACTTC
CDR3aa: CSARGRQETQYF

d_gene: -
abundance: -
j_gene: TRBJ2-4
v_gene: TRBV11-2
CDR3nt: TGTGCCAGCAGCTGGGAGCCGGGGACGGCCAAAAACATTCAGTACTTC
CDR3aa: CASSWEPGTAKNIQYF

d_gene: -
abundance: many
j_gene: TRBJ1-4
v_gene: TRBV29-1
CDR3nt: TGCAGCGTTGGCACAGCCTACAATGAAAAACTGTTTTTT
CDR3aa: CSVGTAYNEKLFF

d_gene: -
abundance: many
j_gene: TRBJ1-5
v_gene: TRBV30
CDR3nt: TGTGCCTGGAGTGTGCTGGGAGATCAGCCCCAGCATTTT
CDR3aa: CAWSVLGDQPQHF

d_gene: -
abundance: -
j_gene: TRBJ1-2
v_gene: TRBV7-2
CDR3nt: TGTGCCAGCAGCTTAGGGGGCGTGGTTGGCTACACCTTC
CDR3aa: CASSLGGVVGYTF

d_gene: TRBD2
abundance: few
j_gene: TRBJ2-7
v_gene: TRBV20-1
CDR3nt: TGCAGTGCTGCTCGACTAGCGGGAGCCATCTCGAGCTCCTACGAGCAGTACTTC
CDR3aa: CSAARLAGAISSSYEQYF

d_gene: -
abundance: -
j_gene: TRBJ2-5
v_gene: TRBV20-1
CDR3nt: TGCAGTGCTCATACCGGGACTTCAAATGGGGAGACCCAGTACTTC
CDR3aa: CSAHTGTSNGETQYF

d_gene: -
abundance: many
j_gene: TRBJ1-1
v_gene: TRBV12-3/TRBV12-4
CDR3nt: TGTGCCAGCAGTTTACGGCCGGAGGGAACTGAAGCTTTCTTT
CDR3aa: CASSLRPEGTEAFF

d_gene: -
abundance: many
j_gene: TRBJ2-7
v_gene: TRBV5-1
CDR3nt: TGCGCCAGCAGCTTGGACCCACGGCACTACGAGCAGTACTTC
CDR3aa: CASSLDPRHYEQYF

d_gene: TRBD2
abundance: -
j_gene: TRBJ2-5
v_gene: TRBV6-2/TRBV6-3
CDR3nt: TGTGCCAGCAGTTACTCTCTAGCGGGAGAGTTAGTGGAGACCCAGTACTTC
CDR3aa: CASSYSLAGELVETQYF

d_gene: -
abundance: -
j_gene: TRBJ2-2
v_gene: TRBV7-9
CDR3nt: TGTGCCAGCAGCCCCAGGATGGACGGGGAGCTGTTTTTT
CDR3aa: CASSPRMDGELFF

d_gene: TRBD2
abundance: many
j_gene: TRBJ2-1
v_gene: TRBV7-3
CDR3nt: TGTGCCAGCAGCTTAAGGGGCGGGAGCTCCTACAATGAGCAGTTCTTC
CDR3aa: CASSLRGGSSYNEQFF

d_gene: -
abundance: -
j_gene: TRBJ2-5
v_gene: TRBV4-3
CDR3nt: TGCGCCAGCAGCCAAAAATTAGCGACCCAAGAGACCCAGTACTTC
CDR3aa: CASSQKLATQETQYF

d_gene: -
abundance: few
j_gene: TRBJ1-3
v_gene: TRBV20-1
CDR3nt: TGCAGTGCTAGAAGGGCGGCTCCCGAATCCATATATTTT
CDR3aa: CSARRAAPESIYF

d_gene: -
abundance: -
j_gene: TRBJ2-7
v_gene: TRBV20-1
CDR3nt: TGCAGTGCTAGCCGAACCGACAGCGGCTCCTACGAGCAGTACTTC
CDR3aa: CSASRTDSGSYEQYF

d_gene: -
abundance: many
j_gene: TRBJ2-1
v_gene: TRBV5-1
CDR3nt: TGCGCCAGCAACCTACACGACGGGAATGAGCAGTTCTTC
CDR3aa: CASNLHDGNEQFF

d_gene: -
abundance: many
j_gene: TRBJ2-2
v_gene: TRBV7-9
CDR3nt: TGTGAAGGAGGGTTGGACACCGGGGAGCTGTTTTTT
CDR3aa: CEGGLDTGELFF

d_gene: -
abundance: few
j_gene: TRBJ2-3
v_gene: TRBV12-3/TRBV12-4
CDR3nt: TGTGCCAGCAGTTTAGGGGAAATGGCGCAGTATTTT
CDR3aa: CASSLGEMAQYF

d_gene: -
abundance: few
j_gene: TRBJ2-7
v_gene: TRBV30
CDR3nt: TGTGCCTGGAGTAGAGTTTCCTACGAGCAGTACTTC
CDR3aa: CAWSRVSYEQYF

d_gene: -
abundance: few
j_gene: TRBJ1-1
v_gene: TRBV20-1
CDR3nt: TGCAGTGCTAGTTTTGGTCGCGTCACGGAAGCTTTCTTT
CDR3aa: CSASFGRVTEAFF

d_gene: TRBD1
abundance: many
j_gene: TRBJ1-1
v_gene: TRBV5-1
CDR3nt: TGCGCCAGCAGCTTAACCGGGACAGGGGGGAACACTGAAGCTTTCTTT
CDR3aa: CASSLTGTGGNTEAFF

d_gene: TRBD1
abundance: few
j_gene: TRBJ1-5
v_gene: TRBV6-2/TRBV6-3
CDR3nt: TGTGCCAGCAGTTACTCGGGCAGGGGGCGCGTAAGCAATCAGCCCCAGCATTTT
CDR3aa: CASSYSGRGRVSNQPQHF

d_gene: TRBD1
abundance: -
j_gene: TRBJ2-7
v_gene: TRBV20-1
CDR3nt: TGCAGTGCTAGAGTGGCGACAGGGGTTTTAGAGCAGTACTTC
CDR3aa: CSARVATGVLEQYF

d_gene: -
abundance: few
j_gene: TRBJ1-6
v_gene: TRBV24-1
CDR3nt: TGTGCCACCAGTGATTTGGTCAGCTGCTCCTATAATTCACCCCTCCACTTT
CDR3aa: CATSDLVSCSYNSPLHF

d_gene: TRBD1
abundance: few
j_gene: TRBJ1-2
v_gene: TRBV3-1
CDR3nt: TGTGCCAGCAGCCGAGAGACAGGGGTTTACTACACCTTC
CDR3aa: CASSRETGVYYTF

d_gene: -
abundance: many
j_gene: TRBJ1-1
v_gene: TRBV20-1
CDR3nt: TGCAGTGCTACCACGTACGCTGAAGCTTTCTTT
CDR3aa: CSATTYAEAFF

d_gene: -
abundance: many
j_gene: TRBJ2-2
v_gene: TRBV6-2/TRBV6-3
CDR3nt: TGTGCCAGCAGTTACTACAATGGCGGGGAGCTGTTTTTT
CDR3aa: CASSYYNGGELFF

d_gene: -
abundance: -
j_gene: TRBJ1-1
v_gene: TRBV12-3/TRBV12-4
CDR3nt: TGTGCCAGCAGTAACGGGGGCCTGGACACTGAAGCTTTCTTT
CDR3aa: CASSNGGLDTEAFF

d_gene: -
abundance: many
j_gene: TRBJ1-5
v_gene: TRBV6-1
CDR3nt: TGTGCCAGCAGTGAGGGTAGGGGGCAGCCCCAGCATTTT
CDR3aa: CASSEGRGQPQHF